This TCR beta chain came from a study of OX40 agonist ivuxolimab in advanced cancers. Study background: Earlier anti-PD-1, anti-PD-L1 or anti-CTLA-4 therapy was permitted; 40% had received some.

Profiling relied on immunoSEQ multiplex PCR, and the TCRdb table lists in-frame clones only, not all of them. Of about 77,000 clones in the sample, around 92% were seen once. The study, taken as a whole, reports: Certain nonresponding patients likewise had low normalized T-cell clonal expansion. More expanded clones were found, on average, in CD8+ than in CD4+ T cells.

This CDR3 spans 12 amino acids. Germline V gene sequence: CDR1 WSHSY, CDR2 SAAADI. Trimming took 6 bases from V and 5 from J, leaving 10 bases between them. The cohort excluded patients with autoimmune disease history or systemic immunosuppression. Remarks on this clone: As yet, its antigen is unknown.

The rearrangement links TRBV10-2 to TRBJ1-1, with TRBD1 as a possible D gene (5 bases). The sequence was collected from an adult with an advanced solid tumor such as melanoma, head and neck, liver or kidney cancer. Sequenced here: CD4+ or CD8+ T cells sorted from blood, sampled in a trial of the OX40 agonist ivuxolimab. The CDR3 DNA reads TGCGCCAGCAGAGGGACGACGACTGAAGCTTTCTTT. It codes for CASRGTTTEAFF.